The clone carrying this T cell receptor beta chain was found a few times. No antigen is known for it. The CDR3 is made up of 14 amino acids. Germline CDR1 SGHTA, CDR2 FQGNSA. The V end lost 6 bases, the J end lost 1 base, and 12 bases lay between the germline ends. Sorted cells reached over 95% purity in every population. The isolated RNA, all of it, was reverse transcribed, so expressed TCRB transcripts were what got sequenced. TCRdb's copy holds only in-frame clones and misses some; the assay was immunoSEQ multiplex PCR. The sample lists over 600,000 clones; around 11% were seen once. This sample was taken from a study of beta chain features in type 1 diabetes. Study results and caveats: The influence of HLA type on TCRB rearrangement stayed undetermined. Type 1 diabetes patients showed a moderate but significant shortening of TCRB CDR3s in all four CD4+ subsets. Among patients, naive, central memory and Treg TCRB repertoires appeared more similar than among healthy donors.

The chain carries TRBV7-2 and TRBJ2-5; possibly TRBD1 or TRBD2 for D (6 bases each). This sequence was found in a man in his thirties or forties with type 1 diabetes. Sequencing input: naive CD4+ T cells from blood. For the CDR3, the DNA is TGTGCCAGCAGGGCGGGACACCCCCAAGAGACCCAGTACTTC. Translation: CASRAGHPQETQYF.